Reported below is one T cell receptor beta chain. No antigen is known for it. Libraries were prepared by immunoSEQ multiplex PCR; TCRdb keeps only in-frame clonotypes and omits some of them. Found here are roughly 3,900 clones, roughly two thirds of them singletons; the top ten hold 15% to 20%. The CDR3 loop spans 16 amino acids. Trimming pared 5 bases from V and 6 bases from J, leaving 21 bases between. Per germline, CDR1 SGHTA and CDR2 FQGTGA. Tumor biopsies came from the same primary tumor site before and after PD-1 blockade. This record comes from a study of T cells in tumors after PD-1 blockade. The wider study: Some patients also took daily vismodegib 150 mg during anti-PD-1 treatment.

General study results and limits: Clonal replacement, not reinvigoration, is suggested for expanded exhausted CD8+ clones after therapy.

J is TRBJ2-3 and V is TRBV7-3; D not resolved. The sequencing here drew on tumor tissue, taken before anti-PD-1 treatment. The sequence was collected from a human donor with basal cell carcinoma. DNA of the CDR3: TGTGCCAGCAGCCCTATGGGTCCCCTATCCGGGGATACGCAGTATTTT. This translates into CASSPMGPLSGDTQYF. The full variable domain, in which reference TRBV7-3 and TRBJ2-3 provide the parts outside the CDR3, is GAGVSQTPSNKVTEKGKYVELRCDPISGHTALYWYRQSLGQGPEFLIYFQGTGAADDSGLPNDRFFAVRPEGSVSTLKIQRTERGDSAVYLCASSPMGPLSGDTQYFGPGTRLTVL.